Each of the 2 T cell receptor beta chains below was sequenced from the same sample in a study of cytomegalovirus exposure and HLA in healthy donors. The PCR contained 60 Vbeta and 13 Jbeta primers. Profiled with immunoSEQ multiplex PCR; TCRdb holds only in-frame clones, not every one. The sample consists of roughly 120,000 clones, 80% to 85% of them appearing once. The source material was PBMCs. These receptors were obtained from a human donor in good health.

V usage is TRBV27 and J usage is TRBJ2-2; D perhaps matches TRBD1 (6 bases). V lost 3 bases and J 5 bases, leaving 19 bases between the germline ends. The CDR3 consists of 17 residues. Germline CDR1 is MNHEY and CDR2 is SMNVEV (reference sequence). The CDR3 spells CASSFLPLDRKTGELFF. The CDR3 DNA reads TGTGCCAGCAGTTTCCTACCCTTGGACAGAAAAACCGGGGAGCTGTTTTTT.

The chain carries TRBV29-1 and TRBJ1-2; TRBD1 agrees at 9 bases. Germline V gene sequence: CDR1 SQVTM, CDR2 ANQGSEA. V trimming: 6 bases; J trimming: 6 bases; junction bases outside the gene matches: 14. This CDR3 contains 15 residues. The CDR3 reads CSVDPPGQGRNGYTF. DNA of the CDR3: TGCAGCGTCGACCCTCCGGGACAGGGTAGGAATGGCTACACCTTC. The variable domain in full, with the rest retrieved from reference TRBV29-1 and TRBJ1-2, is SAVISQKPSRDICQRGTSLTIQCQVDSQVTMMFWYRQQPGQSLTLIATANQGSEATYESGFVIDKFPISRPNLTFSTLTVSNMSPEDSSIYLCSVDPPGQGRNGYTFGSGTRLTVV.